This T cell receptor (beta chain) comes out of a study of T cell responses to AZD1222 COVID-19 vaccine. The V and J ends lost 4 bases and 6 bases, in that order; junction bases with no gene match: 6. The CDR3 extends over 15 amino acids. Germline assignment: CDR1 SGHTA and CDR2 FQGNSA. Assay: immunoSEQ multiplex PCR; the TCRdb copy retains only in-frame clones and omits some. The data contain approximately 120,000 clones, about nine tenths of them singletons. This clonotype originated in an adult in good health. The sequencing used peripheral blood, collected on day 0 of AZD1222 vaccination. The V and J genes are TRBV7-2 and TRBJ2-3, with 11 bases fitting TRBD2. CDR3 DNA sequence: TGTGCCAGCAGCTCCAGTAGCGGGGGGGCCGATACGCAGTATTTT. Protein sequence: CASSSSSGGADTQYF. Based on the CDR3 plus reference TRBV7-2 and TRBJ2-3, the full variable domain is GAGVSQSPSNKVTEKGKDVELRCDPISGHTALYWYRQSLGQGLEFLIYFQGNSAPDKSGLPSDRFSAERTGGSVSTLTIQRTQQEDSAVYLCASSSSSGGADTQYFGPGTRLTVL.